This T cell receptor (beta chain) derives from a study of regulatory T cells in long-lasting Graves disease. Regarding time point: newly diagnosed GD, antithyroid drugs for less than 3 months. The TCR library was made from RNA extracted from PBMCs. The CDR3 totals 13 residues. CDR1 is SGHRS, CDR2 YFSETQ, per germline. V shed 4 bases and J 7 bases; nucleotides not matched to a gene: 6. Investigators prepared the TCR beta libraries by applying iRepertoire HTBI primers and Arm-PCR of CDR3 regions. TCRdb analysed the multiplex PCR reads with MiXCR anew, one entry per CDR3 protein. Counted here are a few hundred thousand distinct CDR3 sequences, around 17% occurring once; the ten biggest clones make up about 32%. These data are also associated with another study on T cells in Graves' hyperthyroidism and ophthalmopathy.

V is TRBV5-1 and J is TRBJ2-5; 8 bases align to TRBD2. The sequences come from peripheral blood mononuclear cells (PBMCs), collected at new diagnosis, from a patient treated with antithyroid drugs. This TCR was recovered from a man aged 35 to 55 with Graves disease. For the CDR3, the DNA is TGCGCCAGCAGCCTTAGCGGGGCAGGGACCCAGTACTTC. Protein: CASSLSGAGTQYF.